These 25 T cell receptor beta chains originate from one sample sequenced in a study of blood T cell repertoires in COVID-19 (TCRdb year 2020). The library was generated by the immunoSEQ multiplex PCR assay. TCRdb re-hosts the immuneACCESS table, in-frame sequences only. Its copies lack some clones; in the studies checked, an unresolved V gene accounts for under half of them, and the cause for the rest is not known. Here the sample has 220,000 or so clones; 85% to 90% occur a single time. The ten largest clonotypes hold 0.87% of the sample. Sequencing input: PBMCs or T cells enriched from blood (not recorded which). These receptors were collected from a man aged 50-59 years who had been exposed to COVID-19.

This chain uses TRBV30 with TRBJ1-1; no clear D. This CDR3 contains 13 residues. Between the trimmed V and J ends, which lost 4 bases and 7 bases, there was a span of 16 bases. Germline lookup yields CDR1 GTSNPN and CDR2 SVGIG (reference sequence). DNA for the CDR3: TGTGCCTGGATCCGTCGCGGCCGCGGTGAAGCTTTCTTT. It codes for CAWIRRGRGEAFF.

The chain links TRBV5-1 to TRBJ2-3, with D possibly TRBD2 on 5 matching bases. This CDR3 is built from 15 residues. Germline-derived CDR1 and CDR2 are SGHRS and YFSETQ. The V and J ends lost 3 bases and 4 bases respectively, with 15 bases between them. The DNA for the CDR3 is TGCGCCAGCAGCTCCCCCGGGGTCAGCGCAGATACGCAGTATTTT. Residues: CASSSPGVSADTQYF.

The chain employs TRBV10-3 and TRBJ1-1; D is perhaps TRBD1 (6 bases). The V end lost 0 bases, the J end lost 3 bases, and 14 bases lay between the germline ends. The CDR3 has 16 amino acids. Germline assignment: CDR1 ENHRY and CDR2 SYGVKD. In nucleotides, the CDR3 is TGTGCCATCAGTGAGTCAGGGACAACCACGGACACTGAAGCTTTCTTT. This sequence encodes CAISESGTTTDTEAFF.

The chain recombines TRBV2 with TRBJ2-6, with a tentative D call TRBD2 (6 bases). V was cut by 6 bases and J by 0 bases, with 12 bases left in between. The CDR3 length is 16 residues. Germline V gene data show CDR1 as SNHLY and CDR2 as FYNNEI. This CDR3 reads CASRGGFASGANVLTF. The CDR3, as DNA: TGTGCCAGCAGAGGAGGGTTTGCCTCTGGGGCCAACGTCCTGACTTTC.

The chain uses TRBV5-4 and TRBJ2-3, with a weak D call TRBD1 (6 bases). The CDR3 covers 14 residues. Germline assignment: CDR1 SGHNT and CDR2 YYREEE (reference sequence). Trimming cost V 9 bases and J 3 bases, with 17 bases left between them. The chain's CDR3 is CATVVRGGTDTQYF. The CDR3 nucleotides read TGTGCCACCGTCGTCAGGGGCGGGACAGATACGCAGTATTTT. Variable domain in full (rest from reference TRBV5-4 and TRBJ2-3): ETGVTQSPTHLIKTRGQQVTLRCSSQSGHNTVSWYQQALGQGPQFIFQYYREEENGRGNFPPRFSGLQFPNYSSELNVNALELDDSALYLCATVVRGGTDTQYFGPGTRLTVL.

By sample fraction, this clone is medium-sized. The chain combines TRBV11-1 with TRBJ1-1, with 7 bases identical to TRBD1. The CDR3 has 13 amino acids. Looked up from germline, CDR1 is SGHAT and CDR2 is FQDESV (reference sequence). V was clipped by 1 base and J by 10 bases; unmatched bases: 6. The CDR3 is CASSLVQGSGAFF. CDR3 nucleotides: TGTGCCAGCAGCTTAGTACAGGGGTCTGGAGCTTTCTTT.

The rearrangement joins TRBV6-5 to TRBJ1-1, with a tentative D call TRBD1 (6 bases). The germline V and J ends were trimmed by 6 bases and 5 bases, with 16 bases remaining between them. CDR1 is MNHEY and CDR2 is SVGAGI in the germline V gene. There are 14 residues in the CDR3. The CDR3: CASSPGTSGTEAFF. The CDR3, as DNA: TGTGCCAGCAGCCCCGGGACATCGGGGACTGAAGCTTTCTTT.

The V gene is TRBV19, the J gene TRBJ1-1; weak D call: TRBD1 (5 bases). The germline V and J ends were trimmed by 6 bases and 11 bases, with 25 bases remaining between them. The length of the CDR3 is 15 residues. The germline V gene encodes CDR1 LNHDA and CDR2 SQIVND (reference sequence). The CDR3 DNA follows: TGTGCCAGTAGCCCTCAAAACCGACGCGCAGGGTGGGCTTTCTTT. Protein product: CASSPQNRRAGWAFF.

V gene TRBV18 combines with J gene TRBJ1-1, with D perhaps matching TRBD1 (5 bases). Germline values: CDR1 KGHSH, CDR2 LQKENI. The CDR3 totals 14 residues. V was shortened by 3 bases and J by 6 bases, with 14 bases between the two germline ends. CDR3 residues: CASSPAWGDSEAFF. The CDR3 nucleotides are TGTGCCAGCTCACCTGCTTGGGGGGACTCTGAAGCTTTCTTT.

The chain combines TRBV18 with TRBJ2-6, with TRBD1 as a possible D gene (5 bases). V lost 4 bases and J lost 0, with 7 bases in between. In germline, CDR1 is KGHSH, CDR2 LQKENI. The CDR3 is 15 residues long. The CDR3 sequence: CASSLQVSGANVLTF. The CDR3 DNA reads TGTGCCAGCTCACTACAGGTCTCTGGGGCCAACGTCCTGACTTTC.

The CDR3 loop reads CASSWASGRVGEQFF. The CDR3, as DNA: TGTGCCAGTAGTTGGGCTAGCGGGAGGGTTGGGGAGCAGTTCTTC. The V call is TRBV19, the J call TRBJ2-1; 12 nucleotides line up with TRBD2. Germline V lookup: CDR1 LNHDA, CDR2 SQIVND (reference sequence). Unmatched junction bases numbered 9, after V lost 5 bases and J lost 10 bases. The CDR3 extends over 15 amino acids. The full variable domain, in which reference TRBV19 and TRBJ2-1 provide the parts outside the CDR3, is DGGITQSPKYLFRKEGQNVTLSCEQNLNHDAMYWYRQDPGQGLRLIYYSQIVNDFQKGDIAEGYSVSREKKESFPLTVTSAQKNPTAFYLCASSWASGRVGEQFFGPGTRLTVL.

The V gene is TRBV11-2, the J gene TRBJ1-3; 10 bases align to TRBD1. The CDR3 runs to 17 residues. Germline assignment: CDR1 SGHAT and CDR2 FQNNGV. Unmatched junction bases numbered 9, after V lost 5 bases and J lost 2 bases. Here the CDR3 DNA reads TGTGCCAGCAGCCCGACAAGAGGGACAGGGGCTGGAAACACCATATATTTT. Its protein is CASSPTRGTGAGNTIYF.

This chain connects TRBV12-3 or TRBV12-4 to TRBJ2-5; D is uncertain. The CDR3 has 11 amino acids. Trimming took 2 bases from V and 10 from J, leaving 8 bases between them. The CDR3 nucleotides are TGTGCCAGCAGTTTATCCGGAGACCAGTACTTC. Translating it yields CASSLSGDQYF.

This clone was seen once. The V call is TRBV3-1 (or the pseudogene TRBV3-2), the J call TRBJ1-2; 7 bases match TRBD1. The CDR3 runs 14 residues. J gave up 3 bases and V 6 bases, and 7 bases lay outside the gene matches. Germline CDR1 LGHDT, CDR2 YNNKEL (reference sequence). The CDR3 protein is CASSDRDSHYGYTF. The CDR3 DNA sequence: TGTGCCAGCAGTGACAGGGACTCCCACTATGGCTACACCTTC.

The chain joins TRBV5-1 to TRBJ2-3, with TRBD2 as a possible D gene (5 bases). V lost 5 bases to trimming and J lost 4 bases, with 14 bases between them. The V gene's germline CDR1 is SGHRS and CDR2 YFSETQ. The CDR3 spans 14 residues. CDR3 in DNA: TGCGCCAGCAGATCCCCTGAGGGCGCAGATACGCAGTATTTT. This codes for CASRSPEGADTQYF. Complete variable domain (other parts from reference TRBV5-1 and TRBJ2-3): KAGVTQTPRYLIKTRGQQVTLSCSPISGHRSVSWYQQTPGQGLQFLFEYFSETQRNKGNFPGRFSGRQFSNSRSEMNVSTLELGDSALYLCASRSPEGADTQYFGPGTRLTVL.

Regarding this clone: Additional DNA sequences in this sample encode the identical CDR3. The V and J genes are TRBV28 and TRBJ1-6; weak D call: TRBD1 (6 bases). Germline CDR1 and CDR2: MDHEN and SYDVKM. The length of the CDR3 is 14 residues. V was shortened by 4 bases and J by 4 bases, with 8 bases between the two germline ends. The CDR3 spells CASSSGQYNSPLHF. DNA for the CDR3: TGTGCCAGCAGTTCAGGACAGTATAATTCACCCCTCCACTTT. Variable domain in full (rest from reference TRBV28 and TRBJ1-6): DVKVTQSSRYLVKRTGEKVFLECVQDMDHENMFWYRQDPGLGLRLIYFSYDVKMKEKGDIPEGYSVSREKKERFSLILESASTNQTSMYLCASSSGQYNSPLHFGNGTRLTVT.

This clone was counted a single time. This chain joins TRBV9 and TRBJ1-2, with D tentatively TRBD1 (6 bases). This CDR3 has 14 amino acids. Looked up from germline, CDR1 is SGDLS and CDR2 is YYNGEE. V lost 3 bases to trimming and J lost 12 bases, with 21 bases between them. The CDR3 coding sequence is TGTGCCAGCAGCGCAACAACAGGGCCCCTTGCCAACACCTTC. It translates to CASSATTGPLANTF.

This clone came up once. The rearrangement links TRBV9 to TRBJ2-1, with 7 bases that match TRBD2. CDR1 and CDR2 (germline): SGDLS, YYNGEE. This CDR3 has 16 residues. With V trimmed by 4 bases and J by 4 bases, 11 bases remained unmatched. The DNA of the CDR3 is TGTGCCAGCAGCCCATCGAGCGGGGAGCGGTACAATGAGCAGTTCTTC. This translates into CASSPSSGERYNEQFF.

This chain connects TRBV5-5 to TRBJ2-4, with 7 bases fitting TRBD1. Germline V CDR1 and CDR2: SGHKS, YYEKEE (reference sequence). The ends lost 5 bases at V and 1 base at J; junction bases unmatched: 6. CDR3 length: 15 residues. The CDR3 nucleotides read TGTGCCAGCAGAACACAGGGGAACGCCAAAAACATTCAGTACTTC. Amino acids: CASRTQGNAKNIQYF.

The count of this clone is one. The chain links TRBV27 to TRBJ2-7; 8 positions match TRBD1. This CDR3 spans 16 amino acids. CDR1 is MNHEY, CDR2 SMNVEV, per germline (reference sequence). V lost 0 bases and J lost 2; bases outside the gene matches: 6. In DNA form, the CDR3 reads TGTGCCAGCAGTTTATCGATCGCAGGGGGCACCTACGAGCAGTACTTC. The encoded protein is CASSLSIAGGTYEQYF.

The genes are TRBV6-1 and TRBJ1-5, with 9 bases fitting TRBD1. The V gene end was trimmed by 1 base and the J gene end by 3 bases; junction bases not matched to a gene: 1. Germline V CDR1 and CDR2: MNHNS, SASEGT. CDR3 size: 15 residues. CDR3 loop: CASSEGTGVNQPQHF. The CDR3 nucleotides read TGTGCCAGCAGTGAAGGGACAGGGGTCAATCAGCCCCAGCATTTT.

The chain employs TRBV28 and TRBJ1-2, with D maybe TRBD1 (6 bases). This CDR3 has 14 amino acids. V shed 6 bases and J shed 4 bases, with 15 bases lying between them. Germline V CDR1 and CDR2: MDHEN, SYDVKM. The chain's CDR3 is CASSRQELFYGYTF. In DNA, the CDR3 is TGTGCCAGCAGCCGACAGGAGCTCTTCTATGGCTACACCTTC.

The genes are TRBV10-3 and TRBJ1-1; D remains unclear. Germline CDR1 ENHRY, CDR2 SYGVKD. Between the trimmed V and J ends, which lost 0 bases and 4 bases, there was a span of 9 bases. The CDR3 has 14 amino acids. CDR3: CAISESLHLTEAFF. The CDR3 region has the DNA TGTGCCATCAGTGAGTCTTTACACCTCACTGAAGCTTTCTTT.

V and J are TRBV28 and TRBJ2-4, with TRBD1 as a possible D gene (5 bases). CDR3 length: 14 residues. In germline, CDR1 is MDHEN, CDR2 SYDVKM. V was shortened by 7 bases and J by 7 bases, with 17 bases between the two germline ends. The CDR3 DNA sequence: TGTGCCAGCATCCAAGGACGGAAGGGGAACATTCAGTACTTC. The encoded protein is CASIQGRKGNIQYF.

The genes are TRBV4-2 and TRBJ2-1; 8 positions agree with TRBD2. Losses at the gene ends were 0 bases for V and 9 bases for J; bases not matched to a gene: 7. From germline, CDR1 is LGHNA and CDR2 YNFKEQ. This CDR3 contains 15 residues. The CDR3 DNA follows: TGTGCCAGCAGCCAAGAGGCGACTAGCGCAAGTGAGCAGTTCTTC. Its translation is CASSQEATSASEQFF.